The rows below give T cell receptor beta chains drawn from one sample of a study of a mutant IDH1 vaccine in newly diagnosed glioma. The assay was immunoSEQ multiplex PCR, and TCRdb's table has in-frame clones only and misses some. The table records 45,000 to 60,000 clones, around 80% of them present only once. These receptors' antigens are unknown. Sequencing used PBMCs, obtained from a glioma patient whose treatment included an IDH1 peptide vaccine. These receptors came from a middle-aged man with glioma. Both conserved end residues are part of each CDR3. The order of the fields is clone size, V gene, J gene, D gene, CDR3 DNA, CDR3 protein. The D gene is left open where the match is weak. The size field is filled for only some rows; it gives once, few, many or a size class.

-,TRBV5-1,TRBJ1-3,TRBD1,TGCGCCAGCACACCGGGACAGGGGGCATCTGGAAACACCATATATTTT,CASTPGQGASGNTIYF
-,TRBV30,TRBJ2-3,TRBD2,TGTGCCTGGAGTCGATTAGGGACTAGGGCAGATACGCAGTATTTT,CAWSRLGTRADTQYF
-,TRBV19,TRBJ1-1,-,TGTGCCAGTAGTATAGATGGGTCAGGGCTTTCCACTGAAGCTTTCTTT,CASSIDGSGLSTEAFF
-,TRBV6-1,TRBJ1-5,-,TGTGCCAGCAGAGCCCAGGGCTGGCAGCCCCAGCATTTT,CASRAQGWQPQHF
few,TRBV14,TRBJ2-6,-,TGTGCCAGCAGCCTACGCGGCTCTGGGGCCAACGTCCTGACTTTC,CASSLRGSGANVLTF
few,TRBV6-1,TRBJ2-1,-,TGTGCCAGCAGTGAAGGGATAGGGGGATACAATGAGCAGTTCTTC,CASSEGIGGYNEQFF
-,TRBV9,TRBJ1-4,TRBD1,TGTGCCAGCAGTGTACAGGGGGGCAATGAAAAACTGTTTTTT,CASSVQGGNEKLFF
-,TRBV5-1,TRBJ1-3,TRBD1,TGCGCCAGCAGCTTAAATCAGGGGGACTCTGGAAACACCATATATTTT,CASSLNQGDSGNTIYF
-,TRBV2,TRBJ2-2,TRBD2,TGTGCCAGCAGCCCTAGCGGGGGTCGGAGCGGGGAGCTGTTTTTT,CASSPSGGRSGELFF
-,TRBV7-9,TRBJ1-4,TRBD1,TGTGCCAGCAGCCCAGACAGGGGTTCTAATGAAAAACTGTTTTTT,CASSPDRGSNEKLFF
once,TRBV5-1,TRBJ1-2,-,TGCGCCAGCAGCTTGGAGGCAGGGATCTATGGCTACACCTTC,CASSLEAGIYGYTF
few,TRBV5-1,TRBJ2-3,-,TGCGCCAGCAGATCGGTGGAGGGAGGTCCCACAGATACGCAGTATTTT,CASRSVEGGPTDTQYF
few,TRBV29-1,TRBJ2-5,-,TGCAGCACTGACGGTCAAGAGACCCAGTACTTC,CSTDGQETQYF
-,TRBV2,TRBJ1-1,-,TGTGCCAGCAAGCAGGGGAACACTGAAGCTTTCTTT,CASKQGNTEAFF
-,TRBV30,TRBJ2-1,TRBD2,TGTGCCGGAACACACCTAGCGGGGGGCCCCAATGAGCAGTTCTTC,CAGTHLAGGPNEQFF
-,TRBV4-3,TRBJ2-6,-,TGCGCCAGCAGCCGCCTACGTAGTACCAACGTCCTGACTTTC,CASSRLRSTNVLTF
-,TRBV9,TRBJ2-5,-,TGTGCCAGCAGCCTCAAGTTGGGCGAGACCCAGTACTTC,CASSLKLGETQYF
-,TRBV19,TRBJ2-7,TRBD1,TGTGCCAGTAGTATAGGGAGCCGGACAGGGGTCCTGGAGCAGTACTTC,CASSIGSRTGVLEQYF
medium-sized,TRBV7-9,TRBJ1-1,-,TGTGCCAGCAGCTTCTTAGTGAACACTGAAGCTTTCTTT,CASSFLVNTEAFF
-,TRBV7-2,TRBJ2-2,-,TGTGCCAGCAGCCCACAGGGAACATCTGCCGGGGAGCTGTTTTTT,CASSPQGTSAGELFF
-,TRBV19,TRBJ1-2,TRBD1,TGTGCCAGTAGTATAGATCCCAGGGGACAGGGCAACTATGGCTACACCTTC,CASSIDPRGQGNYGYTF
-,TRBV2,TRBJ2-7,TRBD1,TGTGCCAGCAGTCTGGACAGGGGTTCCTACGAGCAGTACTTC,CASSLDRGSYEQYF
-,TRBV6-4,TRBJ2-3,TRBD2,TGTGCCAGCAGTGAAGCGGGGGGGACGCAGTATTTT,CASSEAGGTQYF
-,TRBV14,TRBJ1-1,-,TGTGCCAGCAGCCAAGTAAGAGGGGCCACTGAAGCTTTCTTT,CASSQVRGATEAFF